This T cell receptor beta chain was found in a study of early T cells in non-severe SARS-CoV-2 infection. The CDR3 runs 13 residues. Germline V gene data show CDR1 as SGHVS and CDR2 as FQNEAQ. With 3 bases removed from V and 5 bases from J, the gap between germline ends came to 9 bases. There are many counts of this clonotype. cDNA molecules, individually, were tagged with unique molecular identifiers. TCRdb recomputed calls from the 5' RACE reads with MiXCR, one row per CDR3 protein. Here the sample spans about 49,000 distinct CDR3 sequences, about 4.2% being singletons. The genes are TRBV7-8 and TRBJ2-3; D gene uncertain. Input material: whole blood. The receptor was isolated from an adult who was a healthcare worker with PCR-confirmed SARS-CoV-2 infection or an uninfected control (not recorded which). The CDR3 DNA reads as TGTGCCAGCAGCTTCCTCCGCGGAGATACGCAGTATTTT. This encodes CASSFLRGDTQYF. Drawing the rest from reference TRBV7-8 and TRBJ2-3, the complete variable domain is GAGVSQSPRYKVAKRGQDVALRCDPISGHVSLFWYQQALGQGPEFLTYFQNEAQLDKSGLPSDRFFAERPEGSVSTLKIQRTQQEDSAVYLCASSFLRGDTQYFGPGTRLTVL.